The present T cell receptor beta chain was sequenced within a study of T cell responses to AZD1222 COVID-19 vaccine. To note about this clone: The antigen remains unidentified.

General study findings and limits: Nearly half of unique spike-specific TCRs reportedly avoided B.1.351 and B.1.1.7 mutated regions. Clonal diversity may have been underestimated in mostly white British donors. Spike was spanned by vaccine-associated CD4 TCRs, which were dominant at 160-218 and 743-854. Two AZD1222 administrations were followed by greater Spike-specific TCR breadth and depth.

The junction had 5 bases not matched to a gene; V was cut back by 5 bases and J by 4 bases. Germline V gene sequence: CDR1 SEHNR, CDR2 FQNEAQ (reference sequence). The CDR3 is 14 residues long. Profiled with immunoSEQ multiplex PCR; TCRdb holds only in-frame clones, not every one. The table shows 180,000 or so clones, with around 90% occurring only once. This receptor was taken from an adult who received the AZD1222 COVID-19 vaccine. Sequenced here: peripheral blood, sampled 28 days after the second AZD1222 dose. The chain joins TRBV7-9 to TRBJ2-7, with 10 bases identical to TRBD1. CDR3 DNA sequence: TGTGCCAGCAGCCCGATGGACAGGGGGTACGAGCAGTACTTC. Amino acid sequence: CASSPMDRGYEQYF.